The present TCR beta chain was sequenced within a study of OX40 agonist ivuxolimab in advanced cancers. Study-wide findings and caveats: Clonal expansion by week 6 occurred in CD4+ and CD8+ blood T cells (at 0.1 to 3.0 mg/kg).

In regard to this clone: What it binds is unknown.

Measured with immunoSEQ multiplex PCR; TCRdb has only the in-frame clones, and not every one. The data show around 64,000 clones, with roughly 85% seen just once and roughly 4.9% held by the top ten. Trimming cost V 0 bases and J 2 bases, with 7 bases left between them. The germline CDR1 and CDR2 sequences are SEHNR and FQNEAQ (reference sequence). There are 14 residues in the CDR3. The TCR comes from an adult with an advanced solid tumor such as melanoma, head and neck, liver or kidney cancer. The chain recombines TRBV7-9 with TRBJ1-2, with D unresolved. This material consisted of CD4+ or CD8+ T cells sorted from blood, taken in a trial of the OX40 agonist ivuxolimab. The CDR3 spells CASSLAGKNYGYTF. The CDR3 nucleotides read TGTGCCAGCAGCTTAGCCGGGAAGAACTATGGCTACACCTTC.